This passage covers 10 T cell receptor beta chains from one sample sequenced in a study of spatial heterogeneity in lung cancer. Study-level results: Tumors with more nonsynonymous mutations had more expanded intratumoral alpha and beta TCRs.

The antigens for these receptors are not known. Specified time point: sample taken at primary tumor resection. MiXCR was run by TCRdb on the 5' RACE reads, yielding one entry per CDR3 protein. Of around 8,000 distinct CDR3 sequences in the sample, 9.6% are singletons; the top ten hold around 10%. The sequences come from lung tumor tissue, collected at surgery. The source is a male donor with early-stage non-small cell lung cancer.

This clonotype has ten or more counts. The V and J genes are TRBV6-1 and TRBJ1-1; possible D gene TRBD1, 5 bases. V lost 2 bases and J 7 bases, leaving 5 bases between the germline ends. The length of the CDR3 is 11 residues. CDR1 and CDR2 from the germline V gene are MNHNS and SASEGT. The DNA for the CDR3 is TGTGCCAGCAGTGAACAGGGTGAAGCTTTCTTT. Encoded protein: CASSEQGEAFF.

This rearrangement joins TRBV20-1 to TRBJ2-3, with D perhaps being TRBD1 or TRBD2 (6 bases each). The V gene's germline CDR1 is DFQATT and CDR2 SNEGSKA (reference sequence). V lost 6 bases to trimming and J lost 2 bases, with 12 bases between them. The CDR3 extends over 13 amino acids. The CDR3 loop is CSAHGGSTDTQYF. CDR3 nucleotide sequence: TGCAGTGCCCACGGGGGCTCCACAGATACGCAGTATTTT.

By sample share, this clonotype is medium-sized. CDR3 DNA sequence: TGCGCCAGCAGCCAATCATCTGGCACCAGGGACTACTCCTACGAGCAGTACTTC. Its protein product is CASSQSSGTRDYSYEQYF. The rearrangement uses TRBV4-1 and TRBJ2-7, with TRBD2 identical over 7 bases. CDR1 is MGHRA, CDR2 YSYEKL, per germline. The CDR3 spans 18 residues. Germline trimming cut 2 bases from V and 0 bases from J; bases unmatched to any gene: 13.

The chain recombines TRBV4-3 with TRBJ2-7, with 8 positions matching TRBD1. The ends lost 1 base at V and 4 bases at J; junction bases unmatched: 6. Germline CDR1 reads LGHNA; CDR2 reads YSLEER. CDR3 length equals 15 residues. CDR3 DNA: TGCGCCAGCAGCCAAGGTGCAGGGGGCAAGTACGAGCAGTACTTC. This translates into CASSQGAGGKYEQYF.

By sample share, this clonotype is medium-sized. The CDR3 DNA reads TGTGCCATCGGGGAAGGGGGAAATGAAAAACTGTTTTTT. This codes for CAIGEGGNEKLFF. J is TRBJ1-4 and V is TRBV10-3; the D gene is possibly TRBD1 (6 bases). The CDR3 spans 13 residues. The germline V gene encodes CDR1 ENHRY and CDR2 SYGVKD. V was trimmed by 8 bases and J by 5 bases, leaving 12 bases between them.

The sample holds many counts of this clonotype. J is TRBJ2-5 and V is TRBV24-1; 7 positions agree with TRBD2. Trimming at V came to 8 bases and at J to 2 bases, leaving 7 bases not matched to a gene. The CDR3 extends over 14 amino acids. CDR1 is KGHDR and CDR2 is SFDVKD in the germline V gene. CDR3 coding DNA: TGTGCCACCATGGCTAGCGGAACTCAAGAGACCCAGTACTTC. Protein product: CATMASGTQETQYF.

In its sample, this clonotype is medium-sized. V gene TRBV20-1 combines with J gene TRBJ1-2, with a possible D match to TRBD1 (5 bases). Germline V lookup: CDR1 DFQATT, CDR2 SNEGSKA (reference sequence). V gave up 1 base and J gave up 5 bases, with 11 bases separating them. This CDR3 is built from 13 residues. CDR3 DNA sequence: TGCAGTGCTAGAGGGGGACGGAGATATGGCTACACCTTC. Residues: CSARGGRRYGYTF.

This clonotype is labeled as medium-sized (0.01 to 0.1%). V usage is TRBV12-3 or TRBV12-4 and J usage is TRBJ1-5; the D gene is possibly TRBD1 (5 bases). This CDR3 contains 14 residues. Trimming removed 2 bases at V and 7 bases at J, with 12 bases between. The CDR3, as DNA: TGTGCCAGCAGTTTATCGTCGGGGGGACAGCCCCAGCATTTT. It translates to CASSLSSGGQPQHF.

This clonotype was observed many times. The chain recombines TRBV19 with TRBJ1-1; tentative D call: TRBD1 (5 bases). This CDR3 has 14 amino acids. CDR1 LNHDA and CDR2 SQIVND come from the germline V gene (reference sequence). V shed 1 base and J shed 1 base, with 7 bases lying between them. The DNA of the CDR3 is TGTGCCAGTAGTATAGGACAGCAGAACACTGAAGCTTTCTTT. Protein: CASSIGQQNTEAFF.

By sample fraction, this clonotype is medium-sized. This sequence joins TRBV20-1 and TRBJ1-5; D gene ambiguous. Trimming cost V 6 bases and J 1 base, with 10 bases left between them. This CDR3 has 13 residues. The germline CDR1 and CDR2 sequences are DFQATT and SNEGSKA (reference sequence). CDR3 amino acids: CSAALGSNQPQHF. CDR3 nucleotide sequence: TGCAGTGCCGCGCTGGGGAGCAATCAGCCCCAGCATTTT.